This T cell receptor beta chain was identified in a study of human T cells and chemical hapten exposure. Study-wide background: Sensitization involved placing 2% DPC onto a 2 cm by 2 cm region of upper inner arm skin.

Time point indicated: patch test 1, 2 weeks after DPC sensitization. Regarding treatment: therapeutic diphenylcyclopropenone sensitization with weekly scalp DPC. Unfractionated whole blood yielded total RNA. Individual cDNA molecules received unique molecular identifiers in the library. TCRdb itself ran the RACE reads through MiXCR, one entry per CDR3 protein. Seen here are roughly 190,000 distinct CDR3 sequences, around 24% observed once, and the top ten hold approximately 6.4%. Trimming cost V 4 bases and J 13 bases; bases outside gene matches: 5. The CDR3 covers 12 residues. Looked up from germline, CDR1 is SGHTA and CDR2 is FQGTGA.

The TCR sequence derives from a woman aged 45-60 years with alopecia areata. Some clones in this sample may be carry-over from other donors' samples. The input for sequencing was whole blood, taken in connection with sensitization to the hapten diphenylcyclopropenone (DPC). The chain is built from TRBV7-3 and TRBJ2-1, with 9 bases that match TRBD2. The CDR3 region is CASSSPGTSQFF. The CDR3 coding sequence is TGTGCCAGCAGCTCCCCCGGGACTAGCCAGTTCTTC. The full variable domain, in which reference TRBV7-3 and TRBJ2-1 provide the parts outside the CDR3, is GAGVSQTPSNKVTEKGKYVELRCDPISGHTALYWYRQSLGQGPEFLIYFQGTGAADDSGLPNDRFFAVRPEGSVSTLKIQRTERGDSAVYLCASSSPGTSQFFGPGTRLTVL.